This record concerns one TCR beta chain sequence. The antigen is unknown. The length of the CDR3 is 13 residues. CDR1 and CDR2 (germline): MGHRA, YSYEKL. V was clipped by 3 bases and J by 6 bases, with 9 bases between them. Sequencing was performed with immunoSEQ multiplex PCR; in TCRdb, only in-frame clones are kept and a portion is missing. The sample shows approximately 85,000 clones, 85% to 95% of them seen only once. These data come from a study of graft-versus-host responses after intestinal transplantation. Study-wide context: Anti-thymocyte globulin was used for induction in all recipients, who then took tacrolimus and steroids for roughly three years. Findings and caveats of the study: The study found high graft-versus-host to host-versus-graft clonal ratios in allografts of patients with graft-donor T cell macrochimerism.

The sequences come from unstimulated CD8+ T cells sorted from spleen or lymph node cells, collected before transplant. The chain employs TRBV4-1 and TRBJ2-1; D call uncertain. This receptor was identified in a human donor who was the organ donor for an intestinal transplant. CDR3 in amino acids: CASSQIALNEQFF. CDR3 coding DNA: TGCGCCAGCAGCCAGATAGCTCTCAATGAGCAGTTCTTC.